The clone carrying this T cell receptor (beta chain) was seen a few times. Antigen unknown. This CDR3 spans 15 amino acids. Looked up from germline, CDR1 is SGHTS and CDR2 is YDEGEE. The germline V and J ends were trimmed by 3 bases and 0 bases, with 13 bases remaining between them. Other autoimmune disease, uncontrolled infection, pregnancy and lactation led to exclusion. TCR beta CDR3 regions were amplified from RNA transcripts. HTBI primers were used in a first-round RT-PCR, which preceded a second-round multiplex PCR. TCRdb used MiXCR to reprocess the multiplex PCR reads, holding one entry per CDR3 protein. The table records 660,000 or so distinct CDR3 sequences, 35% to 45% of them present only once. The entry originates in a study of Graves' ophthalmopathy and Graves' hyperthyroidism. Study-level points and caveats: Sensitivity of approximately 66% and specificity of 72.22% were achieved by the model that predicted ophthalmopathy progression. Most thyroid clonotypes expanded beyond 0.001 frequency were also found in blood.

Input material: peripheral blood. The TCR was taken from an adult man with Graves' ophthalmopathy. The chain has TRBV5-8 and TRBJ2-7, with a tentative D call TRBD2 (6 bases). The CDR3 loop is CASSSGLPPSYEQYF. CDR3 bases: TGTGCCAGCAGCTCGGGACTTCCACCCTCCTACGAGCAGTACTTC.